Following are 7 T cell receptor beta chains from one sample sequenced in a study of metastatic and nonmetastatic thyroid tumors. Ahead of thyroid surgery, no patient had received treatment of any kind. TCRdb re-processed the PCR reads through MiXCR. The sample has 25,000 to 35,000 clones, around 15% seen once. Source material: blood. These receptors originate from a female donor with papillary thyroid cancer or a benign thyroid nodule (not recorded which). Some clones in this sample may be carry-over from other donors' samples.

This clone has ten or more counts. The same CDR3 arises from other DNA sequences in this sample as well. V gene TRBV20-1 combines with J gene TRBJ1-4; D is unresolved. Trimming left V 4 bases short and J 2 bases short, with 5 bases between. The CDR3 sequence is 12 residues long. Per the germline V gene, CDR1 is DFQATT and CDR2 is SNEGSKA (reference sequence). CDR3 bases: TGCAGTGCTACACTCACTAATGAAAAACTGTTTTTT. Residues: CSATLTNEKLFF.

This clone was seen many times. The V and J genes are TRBV5-5 and TRBJ1-6; 10 nucleotides line up with TRBD1. Trimming removed 1 base from V and 8 bases from J; junction bases left unmatched: 3. Germline loops: CDR1 SGHKS, CDR2 YYEKEE (reference sequence). The CDR3 runs to 15 residues. CDR3: CASSLWGTGDSPLHF. CDR3 bases: TGTGCCAGCAGCTTGTGGGGGACAGGGGATTCACCCCTCCACTTT.

This clone has a count of ten or more. This chain connects TRBV24-1 to TRBJ2-3; D is undetermined. CDR1 and CDR2 (germline): KGHDR, SFDVKD. The CDR3 is 14 residues long. Trimming cost V 4 bases and J 2 bases, with 9 bases left between them. The CDR3 DNA reads TGTGCCACCAGTGACCTTACGGTCACAGATACGCAGTATTTT. This gives the protein CATSDLTVTDTQYF.

In its sample, this clone is medium-sized (0.01 to 0.1%). This chain links TRBV6-1 with TRBJ1-3; no definite D call. Trimming left V 5 bases short and J 0 bases short, with 14 bases between. Germline V gene lookup returns CDR1 MNHNS and CDR2 SASEGT. The length of the CDR3 is 16 residues. The CDR3 DNA sequence: TGTGCCAGCAGTACGACCGGGAGACTCTCTGGAAACACCATATATTTT. Encoded protein: CASSTTGRLSGNTIYF.

Many counts were recorded for this clone. V gene TRBV3-1 combines with J gene TRBJ2-1; unclear D gene. CDR3 length equals 12 residues. V dropped 1 base and J dropped 9 bases, with 7 bases sitting between them. Germline lookup yields CDR1 LGHDT and CDR2 YNNKEL (reference sequence). CDR3 amino acids: CASSQAWGEQFF. The CDR3 region has the DNA TGTGCCAGCAGCCAAGCTTGGGGTGAGCAGTTCTTC.

This clone was recorded many times. CDR3 in DNA: TGTGCCAGCAGCTCTTCAGATTTGGGGAATTCACCCCTCCACTTT. Protein product: CASSSSDLGNSPLHF. The rearrangement uses TRBV9 and TRBJ1-6; no firm D call. The CDR3 sequence is 15 residues long. Germline CDR1 is SGDLS and CDR2 is YYNGEE. V was shortened by 4 bases and J by 7 bases, with 15 bases between the two germline ends.

The chain employs TRBV7-9 and TRBJ2-7; 9 bases map to TRBD1. V lost 5 bases and J lost 4; bases outside the gene matches: 3. Germline CDR1 SEHNR, CDR2 FQNEAQ (reference sequence). This CDR3 spans 13 amino acids. The chain's CDR3 is CASSTGGAYEQYF. The CDR3, as DNA: TGTGCCAGCAGCACAGGGGGCGCGTACGAGCAGTACTTC.